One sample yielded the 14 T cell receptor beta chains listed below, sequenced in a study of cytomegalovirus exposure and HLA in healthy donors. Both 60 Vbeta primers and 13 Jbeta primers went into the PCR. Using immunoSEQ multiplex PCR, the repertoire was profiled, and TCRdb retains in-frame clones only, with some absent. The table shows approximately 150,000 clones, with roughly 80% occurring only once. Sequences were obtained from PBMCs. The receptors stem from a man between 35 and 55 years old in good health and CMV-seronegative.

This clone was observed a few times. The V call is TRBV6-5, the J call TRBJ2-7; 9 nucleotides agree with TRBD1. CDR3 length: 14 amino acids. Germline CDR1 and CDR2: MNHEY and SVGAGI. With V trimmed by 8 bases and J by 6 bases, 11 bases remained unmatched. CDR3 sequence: CASYLRDREGEQYF. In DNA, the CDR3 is TGTGCCAGCTACCTTAGGGACAGGGAGGGCGAGCAGTACTTC.

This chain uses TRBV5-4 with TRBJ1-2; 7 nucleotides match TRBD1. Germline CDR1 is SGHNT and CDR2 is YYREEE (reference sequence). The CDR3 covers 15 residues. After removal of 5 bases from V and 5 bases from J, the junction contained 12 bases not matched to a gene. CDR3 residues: CASRLTGEALYGYTF. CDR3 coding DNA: TGTGCCAGCAGACTAACAGGGGAGGCACTATATGGCTACACCTTC.

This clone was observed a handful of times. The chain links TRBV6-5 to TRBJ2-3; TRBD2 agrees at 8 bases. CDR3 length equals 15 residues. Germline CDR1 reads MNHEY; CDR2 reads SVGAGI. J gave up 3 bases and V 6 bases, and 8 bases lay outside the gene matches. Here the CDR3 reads CASSLYGGGTDTQYF. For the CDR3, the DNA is TGTGCCAGCAGCCTTTACGGGGGGGGAACAGATACGCAGTATTTT.

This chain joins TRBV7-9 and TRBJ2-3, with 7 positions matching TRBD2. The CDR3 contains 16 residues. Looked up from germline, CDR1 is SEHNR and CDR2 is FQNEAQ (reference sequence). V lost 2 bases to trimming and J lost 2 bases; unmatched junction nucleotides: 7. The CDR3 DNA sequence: TGTGCCAGCAGCTTACGTCCTAGCGGTAACACAGATACGCAGTATTTT. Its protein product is CASSLRPSGNTDTQYF.

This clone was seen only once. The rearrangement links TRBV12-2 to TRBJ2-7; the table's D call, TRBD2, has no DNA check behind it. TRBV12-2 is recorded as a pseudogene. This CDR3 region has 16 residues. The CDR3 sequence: CASRLRTSGKKEEQYF. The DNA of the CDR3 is TGTGCAAGTCGCTTACGGACTAGCGGGAAAAAAGAAGAGCAGTACTTC.

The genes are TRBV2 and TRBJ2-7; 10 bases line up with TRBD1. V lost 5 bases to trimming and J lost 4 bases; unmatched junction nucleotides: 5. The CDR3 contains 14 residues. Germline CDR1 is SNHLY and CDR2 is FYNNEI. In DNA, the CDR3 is TGTGCCAGCAGTCTGGACAGGGGGGGATACGAGCAGTACTTC. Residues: CASSLDRGGYEQYF.

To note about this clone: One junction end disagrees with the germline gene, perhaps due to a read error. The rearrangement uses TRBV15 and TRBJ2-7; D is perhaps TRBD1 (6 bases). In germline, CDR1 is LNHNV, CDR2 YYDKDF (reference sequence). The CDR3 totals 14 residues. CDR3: CATAERESDRDISF. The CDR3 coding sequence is TGTGCCACCGCCGAAAGGGAAAGTGACCGGGACATTTCGTTC.

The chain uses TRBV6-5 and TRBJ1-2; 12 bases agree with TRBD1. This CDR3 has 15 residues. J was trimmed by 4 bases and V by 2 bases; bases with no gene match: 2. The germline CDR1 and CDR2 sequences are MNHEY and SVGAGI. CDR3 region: CASSYGTGGVYGYTF. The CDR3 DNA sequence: TGTGCCAGCAGTTACGGGACAGGGGGCGTCTATGGCTACACCTTC.

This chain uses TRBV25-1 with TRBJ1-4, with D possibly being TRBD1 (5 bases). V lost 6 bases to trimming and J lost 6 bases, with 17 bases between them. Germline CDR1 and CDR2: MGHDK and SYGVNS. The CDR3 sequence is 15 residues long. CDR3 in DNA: TGTGCCAGCAGGCCGGCGGGACCCGGCTATGAAAAACTGTTTTTT. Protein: CASRPAGPGYEKLFF.

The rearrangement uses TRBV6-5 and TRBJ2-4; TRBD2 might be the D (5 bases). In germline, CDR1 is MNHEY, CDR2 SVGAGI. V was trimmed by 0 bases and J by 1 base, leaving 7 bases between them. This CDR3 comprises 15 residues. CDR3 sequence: CASSYSGEAKNIQYF. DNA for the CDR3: TGTGCCAGCAGTTACTCCGGGGAGGCCAAAAACATTCAGTACTTC.

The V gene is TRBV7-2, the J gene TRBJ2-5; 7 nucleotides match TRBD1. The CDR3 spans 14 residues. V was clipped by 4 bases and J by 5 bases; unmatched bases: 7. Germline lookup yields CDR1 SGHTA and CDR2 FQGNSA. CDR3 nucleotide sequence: TGTGCCAGCAGCTCCCGAGGGGGCTCGGAGACCCAGTACTTC. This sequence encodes CASSSRGGSETQYF.

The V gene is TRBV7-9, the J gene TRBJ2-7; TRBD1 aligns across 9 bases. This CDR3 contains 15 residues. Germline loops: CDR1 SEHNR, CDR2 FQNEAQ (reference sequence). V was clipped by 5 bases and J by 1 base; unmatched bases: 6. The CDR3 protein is CASSPQGALSYEQYF. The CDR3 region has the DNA TGTGCCAGCAGCCCACAGGGGGCTTTATCCTACGAGCAGTACTTC. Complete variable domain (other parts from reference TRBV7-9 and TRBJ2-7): DTGVSQNPRHKITKRGQNVTFRCDPISEHNRLYWYRQTLGQGPEFLTYFQNEAQLEKSRLLSDRFSAERPKGSFSTLEIQRTEQGDSAMYLCASSPQGALSYEQYFGPGTRLTVT.

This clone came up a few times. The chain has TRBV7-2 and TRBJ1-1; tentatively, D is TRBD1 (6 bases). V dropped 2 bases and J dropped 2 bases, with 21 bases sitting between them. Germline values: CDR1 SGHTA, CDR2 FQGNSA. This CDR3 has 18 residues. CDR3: CASSLPTNRQVSNTEAFF. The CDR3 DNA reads TGTGCCAGCAGCTTACCTACAAACCGACAGGTCTCTAACACTGAAGCTTTCTTT.

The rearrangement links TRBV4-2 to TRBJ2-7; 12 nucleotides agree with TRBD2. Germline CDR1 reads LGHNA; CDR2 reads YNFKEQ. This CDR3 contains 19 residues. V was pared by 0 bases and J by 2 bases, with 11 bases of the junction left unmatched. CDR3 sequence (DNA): TGTGCCAGCAGCCAAGATGCCACGCTAGCGGGGGGGCTTGCCTACGAGCAGTACTTC. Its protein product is CASSQDATLAGGLAYEQYF.